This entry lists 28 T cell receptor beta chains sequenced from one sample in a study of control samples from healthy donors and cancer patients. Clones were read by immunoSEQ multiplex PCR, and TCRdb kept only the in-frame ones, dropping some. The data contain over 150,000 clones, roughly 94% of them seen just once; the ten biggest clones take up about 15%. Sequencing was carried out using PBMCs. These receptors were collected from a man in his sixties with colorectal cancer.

The CDR3 here is CASSYNDNQPQHF. CDR3 bases: TGTGCCAGCAGTTACAACGACAATCAGCCCCAGCATTTT. The chain recombines TRBV6-2 or TRBV6-3 with TRBJ1-5; D is unresolved. Per germline, CDR1 MNHEY and CDR2 SVGEGT. This CDR3 region has 13 residues. V shed 2 bases and J shed 3 bases, with 5 bases lying between them.

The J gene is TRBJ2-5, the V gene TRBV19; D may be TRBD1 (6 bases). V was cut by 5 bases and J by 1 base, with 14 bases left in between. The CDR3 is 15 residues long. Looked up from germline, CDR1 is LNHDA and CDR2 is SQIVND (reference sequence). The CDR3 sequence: CASSAWDTRQETQYF. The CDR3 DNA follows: TGTGCCAGTAGTGCGTGGGACACTCGCCAAGAGACCCAGTACTTC.

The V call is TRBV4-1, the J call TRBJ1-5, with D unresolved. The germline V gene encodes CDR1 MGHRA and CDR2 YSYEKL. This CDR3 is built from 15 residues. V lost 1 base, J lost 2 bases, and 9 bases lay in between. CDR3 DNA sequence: TGCGCCAGCAGCCAAGTAGGCGCGGGCAATCAGCCCCAGCATTTT. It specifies CASSQVGAGNQPQHF.

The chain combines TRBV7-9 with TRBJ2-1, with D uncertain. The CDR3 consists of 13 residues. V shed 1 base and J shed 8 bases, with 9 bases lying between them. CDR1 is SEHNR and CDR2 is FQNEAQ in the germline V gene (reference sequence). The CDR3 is CASSLEVVHEQFF. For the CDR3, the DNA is TGTGCCAGCAGCTTAGAGGTGGTCCATGAGCAGTTCTTC.

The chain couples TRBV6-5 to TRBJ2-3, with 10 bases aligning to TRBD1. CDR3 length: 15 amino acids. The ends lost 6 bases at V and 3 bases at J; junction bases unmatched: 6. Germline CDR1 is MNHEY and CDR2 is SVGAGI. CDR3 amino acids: CASRLGQGDTDTQYF. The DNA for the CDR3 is TGTGCCAGCAGACTCGGACAGGGGGATACAGATACGCAGTATTTT.

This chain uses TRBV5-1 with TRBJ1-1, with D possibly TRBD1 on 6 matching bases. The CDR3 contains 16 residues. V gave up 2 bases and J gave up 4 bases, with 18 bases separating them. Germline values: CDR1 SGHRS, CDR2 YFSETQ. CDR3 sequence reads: CASSLLQGIEGTEAFF. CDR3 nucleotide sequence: TGCGCCAGCAGCTTATTACAGGGTATAGAGGGCACTGAAGCTTTCTTT.

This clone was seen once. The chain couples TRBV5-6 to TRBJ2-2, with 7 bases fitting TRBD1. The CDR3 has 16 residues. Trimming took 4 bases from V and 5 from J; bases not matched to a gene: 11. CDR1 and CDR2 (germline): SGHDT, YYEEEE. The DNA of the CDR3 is TGTGCCAGCAGCCCCTACAGGGGAATGGGAACCGGGGAGCTGTTTTTT. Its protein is CASSPYRGMGTGELFF.

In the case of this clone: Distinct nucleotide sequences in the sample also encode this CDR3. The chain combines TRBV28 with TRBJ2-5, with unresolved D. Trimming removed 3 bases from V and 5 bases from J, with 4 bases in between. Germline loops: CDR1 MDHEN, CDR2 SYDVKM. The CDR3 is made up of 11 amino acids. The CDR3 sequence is CASSLGETQYF. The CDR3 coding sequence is TGTGCCAGCAGTTTGGGGGAGACCCAGTACTTC.

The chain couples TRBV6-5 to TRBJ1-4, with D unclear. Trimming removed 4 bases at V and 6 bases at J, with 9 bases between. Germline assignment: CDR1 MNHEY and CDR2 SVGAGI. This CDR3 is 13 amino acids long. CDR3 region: CASSLSTDEKLFF. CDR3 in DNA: TGTGCCAGCAGTTTATCGACCGATGAAAAACTGTTTTTT.

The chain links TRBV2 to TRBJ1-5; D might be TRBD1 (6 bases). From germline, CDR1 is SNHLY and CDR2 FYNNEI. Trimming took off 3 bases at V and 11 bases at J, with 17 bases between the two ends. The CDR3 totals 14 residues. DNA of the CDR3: TGTGCCAGCAGTGATTGGGTGGGGGGGCCGGCCCAGCATTTT. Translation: CASSDWVGGPAQHF.

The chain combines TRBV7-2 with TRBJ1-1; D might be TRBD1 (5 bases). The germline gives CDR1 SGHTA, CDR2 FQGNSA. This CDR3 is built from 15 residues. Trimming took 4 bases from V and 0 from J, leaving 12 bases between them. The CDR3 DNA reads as TGTGCCAGCAGCTCGCAGGTGGGGGTGAACACTGAAGCTTTCTTT. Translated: CASSSQVGVNTEAFF.

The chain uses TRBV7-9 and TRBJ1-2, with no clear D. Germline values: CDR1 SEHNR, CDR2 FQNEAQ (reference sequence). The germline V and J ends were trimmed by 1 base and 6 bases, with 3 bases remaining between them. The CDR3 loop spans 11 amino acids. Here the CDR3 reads CASSLVDGYTF. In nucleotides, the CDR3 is TGTGCCAGCAGCTTAGTGGATGGCTACACCTTC.

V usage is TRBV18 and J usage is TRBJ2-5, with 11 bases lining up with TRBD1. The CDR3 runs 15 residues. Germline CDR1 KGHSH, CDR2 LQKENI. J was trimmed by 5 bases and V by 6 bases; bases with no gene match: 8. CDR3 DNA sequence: TGTGCCAGCTCTGCCGGGACAGGGGGTCGGGAGACCCAGTACTTC. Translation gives CASSAGTGGRETQYF.

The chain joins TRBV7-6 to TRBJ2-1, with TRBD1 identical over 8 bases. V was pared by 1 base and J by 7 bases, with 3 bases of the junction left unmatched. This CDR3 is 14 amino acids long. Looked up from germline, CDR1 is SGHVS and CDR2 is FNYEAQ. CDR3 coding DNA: TGTGCCAGCAGCTTAGGACAGGGGAAGAATGAGCAGTTCTTC. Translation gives CASSLGQGKNEQFF.

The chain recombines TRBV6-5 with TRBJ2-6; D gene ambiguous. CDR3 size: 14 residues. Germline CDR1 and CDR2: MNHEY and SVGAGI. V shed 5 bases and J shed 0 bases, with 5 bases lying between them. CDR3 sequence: CASSPVSGANVLTF. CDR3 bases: TGTGCCAGCAGTCCCGTCTCTGGGGCCAACGTCCTGACTTTC.

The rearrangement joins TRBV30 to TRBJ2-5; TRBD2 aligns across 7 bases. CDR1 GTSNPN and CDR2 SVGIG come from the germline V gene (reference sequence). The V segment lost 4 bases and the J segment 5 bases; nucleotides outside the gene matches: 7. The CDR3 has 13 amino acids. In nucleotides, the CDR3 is TGTGCCTGGAATAGCGGGTTTTCGGAGACCCAGTACTTC. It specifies CAWNSGFSETQYF.

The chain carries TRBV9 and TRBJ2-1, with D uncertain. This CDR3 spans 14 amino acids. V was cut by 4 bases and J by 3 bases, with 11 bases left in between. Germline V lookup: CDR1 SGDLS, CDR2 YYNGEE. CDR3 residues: CASSLQGLYNEQFF. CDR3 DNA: TGTGCCAGCAGCCTCCAAGGGCTCTACAATGAGCAGTTCTTC. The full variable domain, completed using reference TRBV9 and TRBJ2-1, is DSGVTQTPKHLITATGQRVTLRCSPRSGDLSVYWYQQSLDQGLQFLIQYYNGEERAKGNILERFSAQQFPDLHSELNLSSLELGDSALYFCASSLQGLYNEQFFGPGTRLTVL.

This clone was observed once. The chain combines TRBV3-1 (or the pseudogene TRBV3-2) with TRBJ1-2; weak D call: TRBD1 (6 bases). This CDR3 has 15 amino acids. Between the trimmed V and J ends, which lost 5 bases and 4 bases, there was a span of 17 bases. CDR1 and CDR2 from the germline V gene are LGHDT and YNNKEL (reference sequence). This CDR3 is CASSFQGGRGYGYTF. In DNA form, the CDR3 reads TGTGCCAGCAGCTTTCAAGGGGGACGCGGCTATGGCTACACCTTC.

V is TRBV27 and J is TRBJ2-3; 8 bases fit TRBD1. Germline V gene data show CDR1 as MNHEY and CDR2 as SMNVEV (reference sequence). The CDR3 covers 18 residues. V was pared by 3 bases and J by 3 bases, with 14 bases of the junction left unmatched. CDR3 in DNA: TGTGCCAGCAGTTTTATATCCTACGGACAGGGTCGTACAGATACGCAGTATTTT. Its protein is CASSFISYGQGRTDTQYF.

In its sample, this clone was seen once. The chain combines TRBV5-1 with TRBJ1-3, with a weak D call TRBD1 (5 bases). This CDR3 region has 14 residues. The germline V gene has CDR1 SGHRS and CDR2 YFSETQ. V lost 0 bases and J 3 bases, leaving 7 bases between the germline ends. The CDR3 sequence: CASSLATDGNTIYF. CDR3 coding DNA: TGCGCCAGCAGCTTGGCGACAGATGGAAACACCATATATTTT.

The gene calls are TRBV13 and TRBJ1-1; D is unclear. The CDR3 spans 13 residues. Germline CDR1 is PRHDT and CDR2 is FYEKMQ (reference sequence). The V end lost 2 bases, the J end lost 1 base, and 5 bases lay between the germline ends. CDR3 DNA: TGTGCCAGCAGCTTACAGCGGAACACTGAAGCTTTCTTT. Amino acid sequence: CASSLQRNTEAFF.

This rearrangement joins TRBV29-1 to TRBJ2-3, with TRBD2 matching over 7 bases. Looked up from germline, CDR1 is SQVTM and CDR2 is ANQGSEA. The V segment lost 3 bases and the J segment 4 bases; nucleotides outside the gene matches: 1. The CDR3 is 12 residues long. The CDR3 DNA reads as TGCAGCGTTGAGGGGGGGGCAGATACGCAGTATTTT. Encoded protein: CSVEGGADTQYF.

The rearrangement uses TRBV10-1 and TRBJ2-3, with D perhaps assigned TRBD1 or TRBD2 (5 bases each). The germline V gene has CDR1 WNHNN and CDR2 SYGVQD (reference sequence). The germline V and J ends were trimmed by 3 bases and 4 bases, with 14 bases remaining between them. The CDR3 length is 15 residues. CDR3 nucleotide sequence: TGCGCCAGCAGTGAAGAGACAGAGGGTCCAGATACGCAGTATTTT. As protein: CASSEETEGPDTQYF.

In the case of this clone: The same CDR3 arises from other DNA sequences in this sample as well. The DNA of the CDR3 is TGTGCCAGCAGTTTGACAGACTATGGCTACACCTTC. Its translation: CASSLTDYGYTF. The chain couples TRBV6-2 or TRBV6-3 to TRBJ1-2, with a possible D match to TRBD1 (5 bases). The CDR3 is 12 amino acids. Trimming took 4 bases from V and 3 from J, leaving 6 bases between them. CDR1 is MNHEY, CDR2 SVGEGT, per germline.

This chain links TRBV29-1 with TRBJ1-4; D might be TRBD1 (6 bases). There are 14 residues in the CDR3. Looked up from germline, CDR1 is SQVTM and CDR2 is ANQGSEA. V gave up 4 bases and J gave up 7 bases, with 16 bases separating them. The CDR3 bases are TGCAGCGTTGGGGCCTTTACAGGGTCTGAAAAACTGTTTTTT. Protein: CSVGAFTGSEKLFF. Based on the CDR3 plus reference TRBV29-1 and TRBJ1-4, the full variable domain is SAVISQKPSRDICQRGTSLTIQCQVDSQVTMMFWYRQQPGQSLTLIATANQGSEATYESGFVIDKFPISRPNLTFSTLTVSNMSPEDSSIYLCSVGAFTGSEKLFFGSGTQLSVL.

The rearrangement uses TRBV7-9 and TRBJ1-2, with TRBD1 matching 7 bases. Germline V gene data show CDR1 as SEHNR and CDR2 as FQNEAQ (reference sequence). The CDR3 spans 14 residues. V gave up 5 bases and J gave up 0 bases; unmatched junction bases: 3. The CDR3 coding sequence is TGTGCCAGCAGCCCTCAGGGGGCTAACTATGGCTACACCTTC. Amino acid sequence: CASSPQGANYGYTF.

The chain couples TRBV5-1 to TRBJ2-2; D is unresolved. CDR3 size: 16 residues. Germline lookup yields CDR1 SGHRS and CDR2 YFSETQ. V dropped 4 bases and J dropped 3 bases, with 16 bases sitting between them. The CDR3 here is CASSRTLASDTGELFF. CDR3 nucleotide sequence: TGCGCCAGCAGCCGAACCCTTGCGTCAGACACCGGGGAGCTGTTTTTT.

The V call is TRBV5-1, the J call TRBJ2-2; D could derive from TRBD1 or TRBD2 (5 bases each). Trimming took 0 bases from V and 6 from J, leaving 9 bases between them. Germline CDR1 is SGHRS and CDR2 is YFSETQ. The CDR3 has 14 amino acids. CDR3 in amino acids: CASSLDRGAGELFF. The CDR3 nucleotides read TGCGCCAGCAGCTTGGACAGAGGGGCCGGGGAGCTGTTTTTT.